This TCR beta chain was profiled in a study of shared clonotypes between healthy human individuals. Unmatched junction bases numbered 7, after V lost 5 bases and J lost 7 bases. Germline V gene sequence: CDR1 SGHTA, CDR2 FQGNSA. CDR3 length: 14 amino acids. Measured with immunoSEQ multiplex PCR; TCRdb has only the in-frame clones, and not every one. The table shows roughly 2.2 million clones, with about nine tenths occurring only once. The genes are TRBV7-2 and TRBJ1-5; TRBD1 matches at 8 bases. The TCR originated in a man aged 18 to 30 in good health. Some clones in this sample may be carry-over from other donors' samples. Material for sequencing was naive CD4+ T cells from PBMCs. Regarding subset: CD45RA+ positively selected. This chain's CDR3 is CASSPPGGWQPQHF. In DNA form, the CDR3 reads TGTGCCAGCAGCCCCCCAGGGGGCTGGCAGCCCCAGCATTTT.